The 25 T cell receptor beta chains reported below all come from one sample, sequenced in a study of regulatory T cells in long-lasting Graves disease. Noted time point: newly diagnosed GD, antithyroid drugs for less than 3 months. There was RNA extracted from PBMCs, and the TCR library was made from it. Arm-PCR of CDR3 regions with iRepertoire HTBI primers generated TCR beta libraries. TCRdb independently ran MiXCR on the multiplex PCR reads; one entry per CDR3 protein. The sample includes 620,000 or so distinct CDR3 sequences, roughly 15% of them seen just once. These sequences were also reported in another study, on T cells in Graves' hyperthyroidism and ophthalmopathy.

This sample comprised peripheral blood mononuclear cells (PBMCs), obtained at new diagnosis, from a patient treated with antithyroid drugs. Every receptor here comes from a woman aged 25 to 39 with Graves disease.

There are a few counts of this clonotype. The V gene is TRBV18, the J gene TRBJ2-5, with TRBD1 matching 8 bases. Trimming at V came to 3 bases and at J to 5 bases, leaving 8 bases not matched to a gene. This CDR3 region has 15 residues. Germline values: CDR1 KGHSH, CDR2 LQKENI. The CDR3 nucleotides are TGTGCCAGCTCACCTAGGACAGGGTCGGTGGAGACCCAGTACTTC. Translating gives CASSPRTGSVETQYF.

This clonotype was counted at least ten times. The genes are TRBV5-6 and TRBJ1-2; weak D call: TRBD1 (5 bases). With 0 bases removed from V and 7 bases from J, the gap between germline ends came to 13 bases. Germline V lookup: CDR1 SGHDT, CDR2 YYEEEE. This CDR3 has 14 amino acids. For the CDR3, the DNA is TGTGCCAGCAGCTTGGGGGGGAGAATGGTTGGCTACACCTTC. This encodes CASSLGGRMVGYTF.

This clonotype showed up just a few times. This chain connects TRBV2 to TRBJ2-7; 10 bases are shared with TRBD2. Trimming cost V 7 bases and J 1 base; bases outside gene matches: 7. The germline V gene has CDR1 SNHLY and CDR2 FYNNEI. This CDR3 comprises 15 residues. The CDR3 coding sequence is TGTGCCAGCAAGAAGCGGGAGGGTCCTTCCTACGAGCAGTACTTC. It codes for CASKKREGPSYEQYF.

This clonotype was recorded a few times. This may be a read error: a much more frequent sequence differs by one nucleotide. The chain employs TRBV20-1 and TRBJ1-5; D uncertain. The V gene lost 0 bases and the J gene lost 2 bases, with 14 bases spanning the gap. The CDR3 runs to 16 residues. Germline-derived CDR1 and CDR2 are DFQATT and SNEGSKA (reference sequence). CDR3 nucleotide sequence: TGCAGTGCTAGAGATCTTCGAGGTCGGGGCAATCAGCCCCAGCATTTT. It specifies CSARDLRGRGNQPQHF.

In its sample, this clonotype was seen a few times. The chain links TRBV6-1 to TRBJ2-7; 8 positions agree with TRBD1. This CDR3 region has 13 residues. With 11 bases clipped from V and 4 bases from J, the junction kept 10 bases outside the gene matches. Germline lookup yields CDR1 MNHNS and CDR2 SASEGT. CDR3 nucleotides: TGTGCCTCAGAGAGGCAGGGGGCATACGAGCAGTACTTC. Protein sequence: CASERQGAYEQYF.

The sample holds many counts of this clonotype. CDR3 DNA: TGTGCCAGCAAGACGACAGGGGATGGCTACACCTTC. It is translated as CASKTTGDGYTF. This chain joins TRBV5-4 and TRBJ1-2, with 8 bases matching TRBD1. Germline CDR1 SGHNT, CDR2 YYREEE (reference sequence). There are 12 residues in the CDR3. V gave up 6 bases and J gave up 6 bases; unmatched junction bases: 4.

This clonotype was counted ten times or more. Here the CDR3 reads CAWRSQGNEQFF. In DNA form, the CDR3 reads TGTGCCTGGAGGTCGCAGGGGAATGAGCAGTTCTTC. The chain uses TRBV30 and TRBJ2-1, with D possibly being TRBD1 (6 bases). The V gene lost 3 bases and the J gene lost 7 bases, with 10 bases spanning the gap. CDR3 length: 12 residues. Germline V CDR1 and CDR2: GTSNPN, SVGIG (reference sequence).

At least ten counts were recorded for this clonotype. The chain uses TRBV12-3 or TRBV12-4 and TRBJ2-3; 8 nucleotides align to TRBD2. Trimming took 2 bases from V and 0 from J; bases not matched to a gene: 1. The CDR3 extends over 15 amino acids. This CDR3 reads CASSLPSGSTDTQYF. The CDR3, as DNA: TGTGCCAGCAGTTTACCTAGCGGGAGCACAGATACGCAGTATTTT.

DNA of the CDR3: TGTGCCAGTGATGAGGTTGGTAGCTCCCAGTTCTTC. Encoded protein: CASDEVGSSQFF. The V and J genes are TRBV2 and TRBJ2-1; unclear D gene. The CDR3 extends over 12 amino acids. V was trimmed by 9 bases and J by 13 bases, leaving 19 bases between them. Germline V gene data show CDR1 as SNHLY and CDR2 as FYNNEI. Filled out from reference TRBV2 and TRBJ2-1, the complete variable domain reads EPEVTQTPSHQVTQMGQEVILRCVPISNHLYFYWYRQILGQKVEFLVSFYNNEISEKSEIFDDQFSVERPDGSNFTLKIRSTKLEDSAMYFCASDEVGSSQFFGPGTRLTVL.

CDR3 sequence (DNA): TGCAGTGCTAGAGCCAGCGGACTCCCGGGGGCGGATACGCAGTATTTT. It specifies CSARASGLPGADTQYF. This chain connects TRBV20-1 to TRBJ2-3; D may be TRBD1 or TRBD2 (6 bases each). Germline V CDR1 and CDR2: DFQATT, SNEGSKA (reference sequence). V was cut by 1 base and J by 6 bases, with 20 bases left in between. The CDR3 has 16 amino acids.

Comment on this clonotype: This sequence may be a read error, since a much larger clone differs from it by one base. The chain uses TRBV28 and TRBJ1-5; TRBD1 aligns across 8 bases. CDR3 length: 16 residues. Germline assignment: CDR1 MDHEN and CDR2 SYDVKM. The DNA of the CDR3 is TGTGCCATCAGTGGGCCCGACAGGGGTCCTAATCAGCCCCAGCATTTT. Its translation is CAISGPDRGPNQPQHF.

This clonotype appeared a few times. The rearrangement uses TRBV7-9 and TRBJ2-1, with 12 bases fitting TRBD2. Unmatched junction bases numbered 6, after V lost 4 bases and J lost 8 bases. This CDR3 spans 15 amino acids. Germline V gives CDR1 SEHNR, CDR2 FQNEAQ (reference sequence). The CDR3 is CASSSLAGGWDEQFF. The CDR3 DNA reads as TGTGCCAGCAGCTCTCTAGCGGGAGGGTGGGATGAGCAGTTCTTC.

This clonotype has just a few counts. It may be a read error: a sequence one base away is much more abundant. The J gene is TRBJ1-4, the V gene TRBV12-3 or TRBV12-4; TRBD1 matches 8 bases. The CDR3 runs 13 residues. The CDR3: CARSRRDGTGVFF. DNA for the CDR3: TGTGCCCGCAGCCGGCGGGATGGGACAGGCGTATTTTTT.

This clonotype was seen repeatedly, ten times or more. The rearrangement uses TRBV3-1 and TRBJ2-7; D is undetermined. Germline V gene lookup returns CDR1 LGHDT and CDR2 YNNKEL (reference sequence). The CDR3 spans 12 residues. The V end lost 2 bases, the J end lost 2 bases, and 4 bases lay between the germline ends. The CDR3 sequence is CASSQSTYEQYF. In DNA form, the CDR3 reads TGTGCCAGCAGCCAATCGACCTACGAGCAGTACTTC.

This clonotype has a handful of counts. This chain links TRBV25-1 with TRBJ2-3; 12 positions match TRBD1. J gave up 4 bases and V 6 bases, and 2 bases lay outside the gene matches. The CDR3 loop spans 14 amino acids. Germline CDR1 is MGHDK and CDR2 is SYGVNS. As DNA, the CDR3 is TGTGCCAGCAGGGGGGACAGGGGGCCAGATACGCAGTATTTT. The encoded protein is CASRGDRGPDTQYF.

There are a few counts of this clonotype. V gene TRBV28 combines with J gene TRBJ1-3; 7 nucleotides match TRBD1. V shed 5 bases and J 0 bases; nucleotides not matched to a gene: 16. This CDR3 is built from 19 residues. Germline V gene lookup returns CDR1 MDHEN and CDR2 SYDVKM. CDR3 in DNA: TGTGCCAGCAGTCCATACTCCTTCCAAGACAGGGCCTCTGGAAACACCATATATTTT. This codes for CASSPYSFQDRASGNTIYF. The entire variable domain, with the rest obtained from reference TRBV28 and TRBJ1-3, is as follows: DVKVTQSSRYLVKRTGEKVFLECVQDMDHENMFWYRQDPGLGLRLIYFSYDVKMKEKGDIPEGYSVSREKKERFSLILESASTNQTSMYLCASSPYSFQDRASGNTIYFGEGSWLTVV.

The chain recombines TRBV7-9 with TRBJ2-7, with 12 bases aligning to TRBD2. Trimming at V came to 4 bases and at J to 4 bases, leaving 5 bases not matched to a gene. This CDR3 region has 15 residues. Germline V gene lookup returns CDR1 SEHNR and CDR2 FQNEAQ (reference sequence). DNA of the CDR3: TGTGCCAGCAGCTCGCTAGCGGGAGGGCTTTACGAGCAGTACTTC. It yields the protein CASSSLAGGLYEQYF.

The gene calls are TRBV30 and TRBJ1-4; 9 bases line up with TRBD1. Germline V gene lookup returns CDR1 GTSNPN and CDR2 SVGIG (reference sequence). The CDR3 is 15 amino acids. The trim removed 1 base at V and 3 bases at J, leaving 3 bases unmatched. CDR3 amino acids: CAWSEGTGSNEKLFF. CDR3 in DNA: TGTGCCTGGAGTGAAGGGACAGGGTCTAATGAAAAACTGTTTTTT.

This clonotype was recorded many times. The chain uses TRBV5-6 and TRBJ2-1; 7 bases line up with TRBD2. Germline loops: CDR1 SGHDT, CDR2 YYEEEE. The ends lost 4 bases at V and 0 bases at J; junction bases unmatched: 4. The CDR3 is 15 residues long. DNA of the CDR3: TGTGCCAGCAGCAAGCGGGAACGCTCCTACAATGAGCAGTTCTTC. Residues: CASSKRERSYNEQFF. Full variable domain (missing parts from reference TRBV5-6 and TRBJ2-1): DAGVTQSPTHLIKTRGQQVTLRCSPKSGHDTVSWYQQALGQGPQFIFQYYEEEERQRGNFPDRFSGHQFPNYSSELNVNALLLGDSALYLCASSKRERSYNEQFFGPGTRLTVL.

A remark on this clonotype: This sequence may be a read error, since a much larger clone differs from it by one base. This chain joins TRBV12-3 or TRBV12-4 and TRBJ1-1, with D maybe TRBD1 (6 bases). The CDR3 runs to 16 residues. V was clipped by 9 bases and J by 5 bases, with 25 bases between them. CDR3 region: CARSRSWTVKGTEAFF. In DNA form, the CDR3 reads TGTGCCAGAAGCCGCAGCTGGACAGTTAAGGGGACTGAAGCTTTCTTT.

This clonotype was counted between two and nine times. The CDR3 DNA is TGTGCCAGCACCTCTTTTCCGGGGACTAACAATGAGCAGTTCTTC. Protein: CASTSFPGTNNEQFF. The chain combines TRBV12-3 or TRBV12-4 with TRBJ2-1, with 7 bases aligning to TRBD2. This CDR3 is 15 amino acids long. Unmatched junction bases numbered 11, after V lost 7 bases and J lost 5 bases.

This clonotype was found many times. The chain recombines TRBV28 with TRBJ1-2; D perhaps matches TRBD1 (5 bases). CDR3 length equals 14 residues. V lost 4 bases and J 6 bases, leaving 15 bases between the germline ends. Germline CDR1 reads MDHEN; CDR2 reads SYDVKM. The CDR3 coding sequence is TGTGCCAGCAGTTATTCTGGGACGGTGAATGGCTACACCTTC. It is translated as CASSYSGTVNGYTF.

This clonotype was counted ten times or more. The rearrangement uses TRBV19 and TRBJ2-1, with TRBD2 matching over 12 bases. Germline assignment: CDR1 LNHDA and CDR2 SQIVND (reference sequence). This CDR3 contains 14 residues. Trimming took 7 bases from V and 8 from J; bases not matched to a gene: 6. The DNA for the CDR3 is TGTGCCAGTACTAGCGGGAGGGATTGGGATGAGCAGTTCTTC. This codes for CASTSGRDWDEQFF.

The rearrangement joins TRBV7-9 to TRBJ2-7; 10 positions match TRBD2. Losses at the gene ends were 2 bases for V and 2 bases for J; bases not matched to a gene: 9. Germline CDR1 reads SEHNR; CDR2 reads FQNEAQ (reference sequence). The CDR3 spans 17 residues. Here the CDR3 reads CASSLQTQREGAYEQYF. The CDR3 DNA is TGTGCCAGCAGCTTACAGACCCAGCGGGAGGGGGCCTACGAGCAGTACTTC.

This clonotype came up a few times. The chain is built from TRBV30 and TRBJ2-7, with no clear D. In germline, CDR1 is GTSNPN, CDR2 SVGIG (reference sequence). The CDR3 has 12 residues. V gave up 1 base and J gave up 6 bases, with 10 bases separating them. This CDR3 is CAWSGGGIEQYF. In nucleotides, the CDR3 is TGTGCCTGGAGTGGAGGCGGTATCGAGCAGTACTTC.